This T cell receptor (beta chain) came from a study of blood T cells in healthy people across ages. Findings and caveats of the study: Changes in expanded clonotypes were possibly confounded, as the CMV status of donors was unknown.

A remark on this clonotype: Its antigen is not known.

Through a sample-barcoded 5' primer and a J-beta primer mix, a second PCR was run for roughly 6 to 12 cycles. Tagging of each cDNA molecule was performed by a template-switch adaptor with 12 random nucleotides. One entry per CDR3 protein results from TCRdb running MiXCR on the 5' RACE reads. The sample includes 1 million or so distinct CDR3 sequences, 40% to 45% of them seen just once. Sequencing used blood. This clonotype was obtained from a woman in her sixties in good health.

The CDR3 spells CASTVGAMKMRTEAFF. In DNA, the CDR3 is TGCGCCAGCACCGTAGGGGCTATGAAAATGAGGACTGAAGCTTTCTTT. This chain connects TRBV10-2 to TRBJ1-1; maybe TRBD1 (5 bases). In germline, CDR1 is WSHSY, CDR2 SAAADI. V shed 7 bases and J shed 5 bases, with 23 bases lying between them. This CDR3 has 16 amino acids.